The 10 T cell receptor beta chains given below trace back to one sample, sequenced in a study of blood T cell repertoires in COVID-19 (TCRdb year 2020). The method behind the library was the immunoSEQ multiplex PCR assay. The table comes from immuneACCESS by way of TCRdb, which keeps in-frame sequences with V and J called. Part of the clones is missing from these tables; in studies checked, under half for an unresolved V gene and the rest for unknown reasons. Recorded for this sample are roughly 250,000 clones; approximately 84% of them occurred a single time. The leading ten clones occupy around 9.2% of the sample. Input material: peripheral blood. The source of these receptors is a human donor in a cohort sampled during active COVID-19.

In its sample, this clone was seen once. V gene TRBV11-3 combines with J gene TRBJ2-3; 11 bases fit TRBD2. Germline trimming cut 2 bases from V and 4 bases from J; bases unmatched to any gene: 11. This CDR3 has 18 amino acids. Germline-derived CDR1 and CDR2 are SGHNT and YENEEA. CDR3: CASSLSSGGSSPSDTQYF. The CDR3, as DNA: TGTGCCAGCAGCTTATCTAGCGGGGGGTCCTCCCCCTCAGATACGCAGTATTTT.

This chain links TRBV24-1 with TRBJ2-7; 9 bases map to TRBD2. The CDR3 totals 16 residues. The V and J ends lost 1 base and 3 bases, in that order; junction bases with no gene match: 6. The germline gives CDR1 KGHDR, CDR2 SFDVKD. DNA of the CDR3: TGTGCCACCAGTGATTTCGCTAGCGGGACAAGCTACGAGCAGTACTTC. As protein: CATSDFASGTSYEQYF.

The chain couples TRBV6-5 to TRBJ2-2; 8 bases agree with TRBD1. Germline loops: CDR1 MNHEY, CDR2 SVGAGI. With 6 bases clipped from V and 4 bases from J, the junction kept 7 bases outside the gene matches. The CDR3 spans 15 residues. The DNA for the CDR3 is TGTGCCAGCAGATCCCAGGGGGCTGTCACCGGGGAGCTGTTTTTT. As protein: CASRSQGAVTGELFF.

The chain couples TRBV5-1 to TRBJ2-2; possible D gene TRBD2, 5 bases. CDR1 is SGHRS and CDR2 is YFSETQ in the germline V gene. Trimming stripped 1 base from V and 7 bases from J, with 11 bases between. There are 14 residues in the CDR3. CDR3 protein: CASSLRGAGGELFF. CDR3 coding DNA: TGCGCCAGCAGCTTGCGCGGTGCGGGCGGGGAGCTGTTTTTT. Using reference TRBV5-1 and TRBJ2-2 for the parts outside the CDR3, the full variable domain is KAGVTQTPRYLIKTRGQQVTLSCSPISGHRSVSWYQQTPGQGLQFLFEYFSETQRNKGNFPGRFSGRQFSNSRSEMNVSTLELGDSALYLCASSLRGAGGELFFGEGSRLTVL.

This chain links TRBV6-4 with TRBJ2-1, with 14 bases fitting TRBD2. The germline V gene encodes CDR1 MRHNA and CDR2 SNTAGT. The CDR3 sequence is 18 residues long. Trimming cost V 6 bases and J 1 base; bases outside gene matches: 8. CDR3 sequence (DNA): TGTGCCAGCAGAAGACTAGCGGGAGGGCCGGTTTCCTACAATGAGCAGTTCTTC. This gives the protein CASRRLAGGPVSYNEQFF.

The rearrangement joins TRBV6-5 to TRBJ1-2; 9 nucleotides match TRBD1. The CDR3 runs 15 residues. The V and J ends lost 5 bases and 0 bases, in that order; junction bases with no gene match: 4. Germline CDR1 MNHEY, CDR2 SVGAGI. The CDR3 coding sequence is TGTGCCAGCAGTCCGGGACAGGGCTCTAACTATGGCTACACCTTC. Protein sequence: CASSPGQGSNYGYTF.

The genes are TRBV6-2 or TRBV6-3 and TRBJ1-5; TRBD1 matches at 8 bases. With V trimmed by 5 bases and J by 7 bases, 13 bases remained unmatched. There are 16 residues in the CDR3. Germline CDR1 MNHEY, CDR2 SVGEGT. The CDR3 DNA is TGTGCCAGCAGTGGACAGGGAACGCTAATTGGGCAGCCCCAGCATTTT. Its protein is CASSGQGTLIGQPQHF.

The CDR3 DNA sequence: TGTGCCACCAGTGATTTTAAGGGGAAAGGTCTTACGGAGCCCCAGCATTTT. Translation gives CATSDFKGKGLTEPQHF. The chain joins TRBV24-1 to TRBJ1-5; D might be TRBD1 (5 bases). The CDR3 is 17 residues long. The V end lost 1 base, the J end lost 8 bases, and 20 bases lay between the germline ends. CDR1 is KGHDR, CDR2 SFDVKD, per germline.

V is TRBV20-1 and J is TRBJ2-7; D remains ambiguous. Trimming cost V 0 bases and J 12 bases, with 9 bases left between them. This CDR3 spans 10 amino acids. Germline assignment: CDR1 DFQATT and CDR2 SNEGSKA (reference sequence). CDR3 coding DNA: TGCAGTGCTAGAGATAGAGGTCTGTACTTC. This codes for CSARDRGLYF.

This chain joins TRBV3-1 (or the pseudogene TRBV3-2) and TRBJ2-5, with 8 bases identical to TRBD1. The CDR3 spans 16 residues. Looked up from germline, CDR1 is LGHDT and CDR2 is YNNKEL (reference sequence). With 4 bases clipped from V and 5 bases from J, the junction kept 12 bases outside the gene matches. CDR3 sequence: CASSPDGTGEGETQYF. CDR3 DNA sequence: TGTGCCAGCAGCCCCGACGGGACAGGTGAGGGGGAGACCCAGTACTTC.